A selection of T cell receptor beta chains follows, all from one sample in a study of cytomegalovirus exposure and HLA in healthy donors. Profiling relied on immunoSEQ multiplex PCR, and the TCRdb table lists in-frame clones only, not all of them. The sample lists over 80,000 clones; 70% to 85% were seen once. Sequencing was performed on PBMCs. These receptor sequences come from a man aged 50 to 60 in good health and CMV-seronegative. Both conserved end residues are part of each CDR3. The D gene is left open where the match is weak. For some rows the clone size is stated as once, few or many, or as a class when expanded; others skip it.

clone size: .; J gene: TRBJ1-2; D gene: .; V gene: TRBV5-4; CDR3 protein: CASSLQGEPRGYTF; CDR3 DNA: TGTGCCAGCAGCTTGCAGGGCGAACCCCGCGGCTACACCTTC
clone size: few; J gene: TRBJ2-7; D gene: TRBD2; V gene: TRBV28; CDR3 protein: CASSSYSGRTYEQYF; CDR3 DNA: TGTGCCAGCAGTTCCTATAGCGGGAGGACCTACGAGCAGTACTTC
clone size: .; J gene: TRBJ1-2; D gene: .; V gene: TRBV5-4; CDR3 protein: CASSLISGGYTF; CDR3 DNA: TGTGCCAGCAGCTTGATTTCGGGGGGCTACACCTTC
clone size: .; J gene: TRBJ1-5; D gene: TRBD1; V gene: TRBV28; CDR3 protein: CASTSRDSIHQPQHF; CDR3 DNA: TGTGCCAGCACTTCCCGGGACAGCATACATCAGCCCCAGCATTTT
clone size: .; J gene: TRBJ2-1; D gene: TRBD1; V gene: TRBV5-6; CDR3 protein: CASALTPGQGPYNEQFF; CDR3 DNA: TGTGCCAGCGCACTGACCCCCGGACAGGGCCCCTACAATGAGCAGTTCTTC
clone size: .; J gene: TRBJ1-5; D gene: .; V gene: TRBV30; CDR3 protein: CASSGGPGQPQHF; CDR3 DNA: TGTGCCTCTTCGGGGGGCCCGGGTCAGCCCCAGCATTTT
clone size: few; J gene: TRBJ2-5; D gene: TRBD1; V gene: TRBV7-9; CDR3 protein: CASPGTAKTQYF; CDR3 DNA: TGTGCCAGCCCCGGGACAGCGAAGACCCAGTACTTC
clone size: .; J gene: TRBJ2-7; D gene: TRBD2; V gene: TRBV7-9; CDR3 protein: CASSPWTSGSYEQYF; CDR3 DNA: TGTGCCAGCAGCCCTTGGACTAGCGGATCCTACGAGCAGTACTTC
clone size: .; J gene: TRBJ2-5; D gene: TRBD2; V gene: TRBV4-1; CDR3 protein: CASSPGGGLAGEKTQYF; CDR3 DNA: TGCGCCAGCAGCCCAGGCGGGGGACTAGCGGGAGAAAAGACCCAGTACTTC
clone size: .; J gene: TRBJ1-2; D gene: .; V gene: TRBV4-3; CDR3 protein: CASSPAWRAGYGYTF; CDR3 DNA: TGCGCCAGCAGCCCCGCGTGGAGGGCGGGATATGGCTACACCTTC
clone size: .; J gene: TRBJ2-4; D gene: .; V gene: TRBV27; CDR3 protein: CASSPRGRGSDIQYF; CDR3 DNA: TGTGCCAGCTCCCCGAGGGGCAGGGGTTCGGACATTCAGTACTTC
clone size: .; J gene: TRBJ1-2; D gene: .; V gene: TRBV29-1; CDR3 protein: CSVQNGGVESYGYTF; CDR3 DNA: TGCAGCGTCCAGAACGGAGGGGTTGAAAGCTATGGCTACACCTTC
clone size: .; J gene: TRBJ2-6; D gene: TRBD1; V gene: TRBV7-2; CDR3 protein: CASRGPGTGLANVLTF; CDR3 DNA: TGTGCCAGCAGAGGACCCGGGACAGGGCTAGCCAACGTCCTGACTTTC
clone size: once; J gene: TRBJ2-1; D gene: .; V gene: TRBV29-1; CDR3 protein: CSARSSDSYNEQFF; CDR3 DNA: TGCAGCGCCCGATCTAGCGACTCCTACAATGAGCAGTTCTTC
clone size: once; J gene: TRBJ2-1; D gene: TRBD2; V gene: TRBV19; CDR3 protein: CASSALGTSGPYNEQFF; CDR3 DNA: TGTGCCAGTAGTGCGCTCGGGACTAGCGGGCCCTACAATGAGCAGTTCTTC
clone size: medium-sized; J gene: TRBJ1-1; D gene: .; V gene: TRBV5-1; CDR3 protein: CASSTTVGNTEAFF; CDR3 DNA: TGCGCCAGCAGCACGACAGTCGGGAACACTGAAGCTTTCTTT
clone size: once; J gene: TRBJ2-5; D gene: TRBD1; V gene: TRBV7-7; CDR3 protein: CASSLDRATETQYF; CDR3 DNA: TGTGCTAGCAGCTTAGACAGGGCTACAGAGACCCAGTACTTC
clone size: .; J gene: TRBJ2-2; D gene: .; V gene: TRBV10-2; CDR3 protein: CASSERSGTGELFF; CDR3 DNA: TGCGCCAGCAGTGAGAGGTCGGGCACCGGGGAGCTGTTTTTT
clone size: few; J gene: TRBJ2-3; D gene: TRBD1; V gene: TRBV29-1; CDR3 protein: CSVESDRSTDTQYF; CDR3 DNA: TGCAGCGTTGAGTCGGACAGGAGCACAGATACGCAGTATTTT
clone size: .; J gene: TRBJ2-5; D gene: TRBD2; V gene: TRBV29-1; CDR3 protein: CSVEEGASGETQYF; CDR3 DNA: TGCAGCGTTGAAGAGGGGGCTAGCGGGGAGACCCAGTACTTC
clone size: .; J gene: TRBJ2-7; D gene: TRBD2; V gene: TRBV28; CDR3 protein: CASSLLATSGTYEQYF; CDR3 DNA: TGTGCCAGCAGTTTATTGGCGACTAGCGGGACCTACGAGCAGTACTTC
clone size: .; J gene: TRBJ2-1; D gene: .; V gene: TRBV9; CDR3 protein: CASSPAGNEQFF; CDR3 DNA: TGTGCCAGCAGCCCAGCAGGCAATGAGCAGTTCTTC
clone size: .; J gene: TRBJ1-2; D gene: .; V gene: TRBV18; CDR3 protein: CASSPNAGLYGYTF; CDR3 DNA: TGTGCCAGCTCACCAAACGCGGGACTCTATGGCTACACCTTC
clone size: many; J gene: TRBJ1-4; D gene: TRBD1; V gene: TRBV6-1; CDR3 protein: CASSENRGYEKLFF; CDR3 DNA: TGTGCCAGCAGTGAGAACAGGGGTTATGAAAAACTGTTTTTT
clone size: .; J gene: TRBJ1-4; D gene: .; V gene: TRBV7-9; CDR3 protein: CASSPRGGVGIEKLFF; CDR3 DNA: TGTGCCAGCAGCCCCCGGGGGGGCGTCGGTATTGAAAAACTGTTTTTT
clone size: .; J gene: TRBJ2-5; D gene: TRBD1; V gene: TRBV7-2; CDR3 protein: CASSGLGQGNWKTETQYF; CDR3 DNA: TGTGCCAGCAGCGGCCTGGGACAGGGGAATTGGAAGACGGAGACCCAGTACTTC
clone size: few; J gene: TRBJ2-3; D gene: TRBD1; V gene: TRBV6-5; CDR3 protein: CASRQPGTGGDTQYF; CDR3 DNA: TGTGCCAGCAGACAACCCGGGACAGGGGGAGATACGCAGTATTTT
clone size: .; J gene: TRBJ1-1; D gene: TRBD1; V gene: TRBV19; CDR3 protein: CASSMGRGLKAFF; CDR3 DNA: TGTGCCAGTAGTATGGGAAGGGGGCTCAAAGCTTTCTTT
clone size: few; J gene: TRBJ2-7; D gene: TRBD1; V gene: TRBV6-1; CDR3 protein: CASSGRQGFWEQYF; CDR3 DNA: TGTGCCAGCAGTGGAAGACAGGGGTTCTGGGAGCAGTACTTC
clone size: few; J gene: TRBJ2-2; D gene: TRBD2; V gene: TRBV5-8; CDR3 protein: CASSPRLAGTGELFF; CDR3 DNA: TGTGCCAGCAGTCCTAGACTAGCGGGAACCGGGGAGCTGTTTTTT
clone size: .; J gene: TRBJ2-7; D gene: TRBD1; V gene: TRBV6-1; CDR3 protein: CASSNNRDRAHEQYF; CDR3 DNA: TGTGCCAGCAGTAACAACCGGGACAGGGCCCACGAGCAGTACTTC
clone size: .; J gene: TRBJ1-1; D gene: TRBD1; V gene: TRBV7-8; CDR3 protein: CASSTRQGNTEAFF; CDR3 DNA: TGTGCCAGCAGCACCCGACAGGGGAACACTGAAGCTTTCTTT
clone size: .; J gene: TRBJ1-5; D gene: TRBD1; V gene: TRBV27; CDR3 protein: CASSQQGGTQPQHF; CDR3 DNA: TGTGCCAGCAGTCAACAGGGGGGTACTCAGCCCCAGCATTTT
clone size: medium-sized; J gene: TRBJ2-7; D gene: .; V gene: TRBV7-2; CDR3 protein: CASSFKGSGHYEQYF; CDR3 DNA: TGTGCCAGCAGCTTTAAAGGTAGCGGACACTACGAGCAGTACTTC
clone size: .; J gene: TRBJ2-7; D gene: TRBD2; V gene: TRBV18; CDR3 protein: CASSTGLAAFYEQYF; CDR3 DNA: TGTGCCAGCTCAACAGGACTAGCGGCATTCTACGAGCAGTACTTC
clone size: .; J gene: TRBJ1-4; D gene: .; V gene: TRBV19; CDR3 protein: CASSHPPGEKLFF; CDR3 DNA: TGTGCCAGTAGTCATCCCCCAGGTGAAAAACTGTTTTTT